These T cell receptor beta chains were read from a single sample in a study of blood T cell repertoires in COVID-19. Assay used: immunoSEQ multiplex PCR; TCRdb lists only in-frame clones, some missing. The repertoire holds 300,000 to 350,000 clones, with 90% as singletons. Source material: peripheral blood. The receptor set was obtained from a woman younger than 45 with COVID-19, enrolled during active disease. Both conserved end residues are part of each CDR3. The order of the fields is clone size, D gene, J gene, V gene, CDR3 protein, CDR3 DNA. The D gene is left open where the match is weak. Size is stated for part of the rows, as once, few or many counts, or as a class when the clone is expanded.

NA NA TRBJ2-7 TRBV5-1 CASSYPTDGSYEQYF TGCGCCAGCAGCTATCCGACAGATGGCTCCTACGAGCAGTACTTC
NA NA TRBJ2-7 TRBV28 CASSFPFYEQYF TGTGCCAGCAGTTTCCCTTTCTACGAGCAGTACTTC
NA NA TRBJ2-1 TRBV2 CASSVVRLGGHNEQFF TGTGCCAGCAGTGTGGTCCGCCTCGGAGGGCACAATGAGCAGTTCTTC
NA NA TRBJ1-1 TRBV27 CASKTTSAKAFF TGTGCCAGCAAAACCACGAGTGCTAAAGCTTTCTTT
NA NA TRBJ1-2 TRBV24-1 CATSDNRFFYGYTF TGTGCCACCAGTGATAATCGGTTTTTTTATGGCTACACCTTC
NA NA TRBJ2-1 TRBV27 CASSLYQGGGEQFF TGTGCCAGCAGTCTGTATCAGGGGGGAGGTGAGCAGTTCTTC
NA NA TRBJ1-4 TRBV24-1 CATSDTQGPNEKLFF TGTGCCACCAGTGATACTCAGGGGCCTAATGAAAAACTGTTTTTT
NA NA TRBJ2-7 TRBV7-9 CASSSGQSYEQYF TGTGCCAGCAGCTCGGGACAATCCTACGAGCAGTACTTC
NA NA TRBJ1-3 TRBV18 CASSSSQDTSALSGNTIYF TGTGCCAGCTCATCGTCTCAAGACACGTCCGCCCTCTCTGGAAACACCATATATTTT
NA TRBD2 TRBJ2-1 TRBV7-8 CASSSPGLAAAEQFF TGTGCCAGCAGCTCACCGGGACTAGCGGCCGCCGAGCAGTTCTTC
NA NA TRBJ2-5 TRBV7-2 CASSGSSFGETQYF TGTGCCAGCAGCGGGTCTAGCTTCGGAGAGACCCAGTACTTC
NA TRBD1 TRBJ2-2 TRBV19 CASSIGGGPVAGELFF TGTGCCAGTAGTATAGGAGGGGGCCCGGTCGCCGGGGAGCTGTTTTTT
once NA TRBJ2-5 TRBV21-1 CASGSRDRGTQYF TGTGCCAGCGGCTCCCGGGACAGAGGGACCCAGTACTTC
NA NA TRBJ2-5 TRBV20-1 CSARDEETQYF TGCAGTGCTAGAGACGAAGAGACCCAGTACTTC
NA NA TRBJ2-3 TRBV11-3 CASSLGTTSTDTQYF TGTGCCAGCAGCTTAGGGACAACTAGCACAGATACGCAGTATTTT
NA NA TRBJ2-7 TRBV27 CASSPQGLSYEQYF TGTGCCAGCAGTCCCCAGGGACTTTCCTACGAGCAGTACTTC
once NA TRBJ1-4 TRBV9 CASSVGGGNEKLFF TGTGCCAGCAGCGTAGGAGGGGGTAATGAAAAACTGTTTTTT
NA TRBD2 TRBJ2-1 TRBV28 CASRLRREPHGEQFF TGTGCCAGCAGACTCCGGCGGGAGCCCCATGGTGAGCAGTTCTTC
NA TRBD2 TRBJ2-7 TRBV10-3 CAISESWGGEQYF TGTGCCATCAGTGAGTCCTGGGGGGGCGAGCAGTACTTC
few NA TRBJ2-3 TRBV2 CASSRRTDTQYF TGTGCCAGCAGCCGTCGTACAGATACGCAGTATTTT
NA TRBD2 TRBJ2-2 TRBV19 CASTPRAGVYNGELFF TGTGCCAGTACCCCCAGAGCGGGAGTGTACAACGGGGAGCTGTTTTTT
NA TRBD2 TRBJ2-5 TRBV7-3 CASSQTSGRGETQYF TGTGCCAGCAGCCAGACTAGCGGGAGGGGAGAGACCCAGTACTTC